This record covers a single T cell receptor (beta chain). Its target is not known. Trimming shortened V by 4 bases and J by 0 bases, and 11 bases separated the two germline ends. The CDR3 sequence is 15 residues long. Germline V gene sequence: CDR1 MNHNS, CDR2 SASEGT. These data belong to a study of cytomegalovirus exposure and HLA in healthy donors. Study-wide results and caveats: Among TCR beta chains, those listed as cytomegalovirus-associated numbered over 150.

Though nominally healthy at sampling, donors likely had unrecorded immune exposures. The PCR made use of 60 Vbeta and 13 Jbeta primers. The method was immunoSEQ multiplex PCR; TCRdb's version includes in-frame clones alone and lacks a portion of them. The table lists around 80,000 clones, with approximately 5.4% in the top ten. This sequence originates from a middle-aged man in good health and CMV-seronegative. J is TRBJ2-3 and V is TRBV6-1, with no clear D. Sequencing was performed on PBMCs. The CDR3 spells CASSVMGRSTDTQYF. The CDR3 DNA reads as TGTGCCAGCAGTGTAATGGGCAGGAGCACAGATACGCAGTATTTT.